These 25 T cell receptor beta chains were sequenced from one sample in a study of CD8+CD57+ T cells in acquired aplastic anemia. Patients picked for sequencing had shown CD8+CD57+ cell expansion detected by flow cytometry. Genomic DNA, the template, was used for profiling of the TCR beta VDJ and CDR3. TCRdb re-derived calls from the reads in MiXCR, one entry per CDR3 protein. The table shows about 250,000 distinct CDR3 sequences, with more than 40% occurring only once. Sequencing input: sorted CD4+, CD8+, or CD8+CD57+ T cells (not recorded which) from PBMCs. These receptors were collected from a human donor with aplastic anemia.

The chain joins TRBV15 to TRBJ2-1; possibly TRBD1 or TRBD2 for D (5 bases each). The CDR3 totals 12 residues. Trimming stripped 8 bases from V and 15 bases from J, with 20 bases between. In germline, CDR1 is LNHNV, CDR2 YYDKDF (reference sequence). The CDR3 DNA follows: TGTGCCACCGGGTGGGGGATGAATGGGCGGTTCTTC. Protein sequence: CATGWGMNGRFF.

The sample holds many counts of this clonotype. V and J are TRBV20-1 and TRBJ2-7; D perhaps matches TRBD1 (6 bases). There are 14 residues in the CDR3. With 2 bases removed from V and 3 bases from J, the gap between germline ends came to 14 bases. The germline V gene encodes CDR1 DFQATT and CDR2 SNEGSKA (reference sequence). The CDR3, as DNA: TGCAGTGCTAGACCGCCCCGGACAGACTACGAGCAGTACTTC. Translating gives CSARPPRTDYEQYF.

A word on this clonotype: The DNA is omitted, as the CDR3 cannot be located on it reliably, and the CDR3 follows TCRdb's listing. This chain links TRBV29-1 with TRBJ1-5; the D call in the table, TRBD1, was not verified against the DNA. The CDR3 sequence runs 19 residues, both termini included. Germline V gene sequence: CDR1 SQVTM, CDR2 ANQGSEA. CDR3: CSVTSNLGAVLRAGQPQHF.

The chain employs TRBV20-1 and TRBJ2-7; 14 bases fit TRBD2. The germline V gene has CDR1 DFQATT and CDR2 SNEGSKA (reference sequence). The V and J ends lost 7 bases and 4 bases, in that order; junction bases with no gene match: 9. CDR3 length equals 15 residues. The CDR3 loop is CSGATSGRERYEQYF. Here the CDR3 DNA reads TGCAGTGGAGCGACTAGCGGGAGGGAGAGGTACGAGCAGTACTTC.

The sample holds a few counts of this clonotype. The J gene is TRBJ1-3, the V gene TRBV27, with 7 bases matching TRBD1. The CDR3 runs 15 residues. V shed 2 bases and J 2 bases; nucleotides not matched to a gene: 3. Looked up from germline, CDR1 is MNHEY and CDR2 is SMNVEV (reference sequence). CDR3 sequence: CASSLVQGAGNTIYF. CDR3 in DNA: TGTGCCAGCAGTTTAGTTCAGGGGGCTGGAAACACCATATATTTT.

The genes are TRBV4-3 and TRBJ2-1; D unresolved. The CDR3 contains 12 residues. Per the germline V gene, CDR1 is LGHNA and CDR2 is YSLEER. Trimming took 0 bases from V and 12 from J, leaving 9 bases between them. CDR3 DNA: TGCGCCAGCAGCCAAGATCCCCATGGGCAGTTCTTC. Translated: CASSQDPHGQFF.

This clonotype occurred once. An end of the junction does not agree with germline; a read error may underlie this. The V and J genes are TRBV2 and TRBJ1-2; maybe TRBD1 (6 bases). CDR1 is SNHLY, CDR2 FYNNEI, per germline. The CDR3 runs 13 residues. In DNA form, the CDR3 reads TGTGCCAGACTCAGGGGACCAAACTATGGCCACACCTTC. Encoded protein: CARLRGPNYGHTF.

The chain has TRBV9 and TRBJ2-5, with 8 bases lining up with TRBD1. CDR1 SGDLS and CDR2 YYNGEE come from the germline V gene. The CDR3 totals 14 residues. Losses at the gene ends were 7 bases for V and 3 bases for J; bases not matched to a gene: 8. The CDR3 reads CASQPGTGKETQYF. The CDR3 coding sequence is TGTGCCAGCCAACCTGGGACAGGTAAAGAGACCCAGTACTTC.

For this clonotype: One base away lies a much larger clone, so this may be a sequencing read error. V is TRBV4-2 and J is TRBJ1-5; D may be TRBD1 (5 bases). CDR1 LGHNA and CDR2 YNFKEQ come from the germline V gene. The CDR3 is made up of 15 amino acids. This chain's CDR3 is CASSQGLEGNQPQRF. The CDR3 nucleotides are TGTGCCAGCAGCCAGGGACTTGAGGGCAATCAGCCCCAGCGTTTT.

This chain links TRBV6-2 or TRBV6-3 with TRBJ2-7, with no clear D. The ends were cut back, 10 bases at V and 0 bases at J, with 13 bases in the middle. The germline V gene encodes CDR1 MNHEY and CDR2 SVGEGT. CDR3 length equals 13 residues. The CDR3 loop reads CATSKVSSYEQYF. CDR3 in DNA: TGTGCCACCTCAAAAGTGAGCTCCTACGAGCAGTACTTC.

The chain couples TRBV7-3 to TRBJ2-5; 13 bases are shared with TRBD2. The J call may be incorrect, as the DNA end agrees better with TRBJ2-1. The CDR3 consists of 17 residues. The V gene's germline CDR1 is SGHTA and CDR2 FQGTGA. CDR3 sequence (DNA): TGTGCCAGCAGCTTAACCGGGACTAGCGGGGCGAACAATGAGCAGTTCTTC. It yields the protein CASSLTGTSGANNEQFF.

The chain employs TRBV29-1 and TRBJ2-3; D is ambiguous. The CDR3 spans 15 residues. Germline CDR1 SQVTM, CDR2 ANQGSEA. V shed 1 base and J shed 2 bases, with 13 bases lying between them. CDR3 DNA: TGCAGCGTTGAAGCCCCACAGTCCCCCACAGATACGCAGTATTTT. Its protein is CSVEAPQSPTDTQYF.

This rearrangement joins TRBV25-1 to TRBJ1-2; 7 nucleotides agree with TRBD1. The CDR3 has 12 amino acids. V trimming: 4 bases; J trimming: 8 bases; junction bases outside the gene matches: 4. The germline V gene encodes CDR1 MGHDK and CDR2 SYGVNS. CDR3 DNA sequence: TGTGCCAGCAGTGTGACAGGGTGGGGCTACACCTTC. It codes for CASSVTGWGYTF.

In nucleotides, the CDR3 is TGTGCCAGCAGCGTACTGGCGGGGGGGGCAGATACGCAGTATTTT. Translated, it gives CASSVLAGGADTQYF. The chain uses TRBV9 and TRBJ2-3, with 9 bases lining up with TRBD2. CDR1 is SGDLS, CDR2 YYNGEE, per germline. The CDR3 runs to 15 residues. With 1 base clipped from V and 4 bases from J, the junction kept 4 bases outside the gene matches.

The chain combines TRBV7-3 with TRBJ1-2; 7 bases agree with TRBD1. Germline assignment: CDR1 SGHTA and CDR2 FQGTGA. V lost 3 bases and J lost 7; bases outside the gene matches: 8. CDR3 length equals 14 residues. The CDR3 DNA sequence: TGTGCCAGCAGCTTGAGGAACAGGGGAGTTGGCTACACCTTC. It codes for CASSLRNRGVGYTF.

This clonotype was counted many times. DNA of the CDR3: TGTGCCAGCAGTGACTCGGAGACTACCAATGAGCAGTTCTTC. Protein: CASSDSETTNEQFF. The chain is built from TRBV6-4 and TRBJ2-1, with D maybe TRBD2 (5 bases). Trimming pared 0 bases from V and 6 bases from J, leaving 9 bases between. Germline CDR1 and CDR2: MRHNA and SNTAGT. The CDR3 loop spans 14 amino acids.

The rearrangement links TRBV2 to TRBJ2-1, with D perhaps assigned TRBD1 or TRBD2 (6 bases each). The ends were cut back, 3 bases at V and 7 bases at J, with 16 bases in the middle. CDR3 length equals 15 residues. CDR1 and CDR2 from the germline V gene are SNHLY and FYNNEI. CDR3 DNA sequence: TGTGCCAGCAGTGACCCAACCGGGGGCTCTAATGAGCAGTTCTTC. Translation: CASSDPTGGSNEQFF.

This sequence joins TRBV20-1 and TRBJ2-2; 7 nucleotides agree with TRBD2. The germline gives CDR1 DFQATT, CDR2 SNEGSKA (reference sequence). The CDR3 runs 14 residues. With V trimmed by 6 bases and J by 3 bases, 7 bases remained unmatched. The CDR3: CSAEAGRDTGELFF. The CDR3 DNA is TGCAGTGCAGAAGCGGGGAGGGACACCGGGGAGCTGTTTTTT.

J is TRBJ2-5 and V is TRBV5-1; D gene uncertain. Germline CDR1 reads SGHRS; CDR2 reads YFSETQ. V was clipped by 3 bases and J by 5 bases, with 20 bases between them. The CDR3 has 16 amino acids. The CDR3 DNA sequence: TGCGCCAGCAGCTCCCTCTCGGACGGTCGGATGGAGACCCAGTACTTC. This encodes CASSSLSDGRMETQYF.

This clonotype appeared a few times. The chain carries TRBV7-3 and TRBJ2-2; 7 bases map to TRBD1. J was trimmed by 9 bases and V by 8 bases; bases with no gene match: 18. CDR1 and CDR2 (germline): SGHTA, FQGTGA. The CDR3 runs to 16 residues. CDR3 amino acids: CASSASGQPQHRELFF. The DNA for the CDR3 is TGTGCCAGCTCAGCTTCGGGACAGCCCCAACACCGGGAGCTGTTTTTT.

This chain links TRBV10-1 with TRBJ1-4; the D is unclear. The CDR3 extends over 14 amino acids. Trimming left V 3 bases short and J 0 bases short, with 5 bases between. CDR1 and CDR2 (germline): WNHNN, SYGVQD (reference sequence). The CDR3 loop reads CASSDSTTNEKLFF. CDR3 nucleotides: TGCGCCAGCAGTGACAGTACAACTAATGAAAAACTGTTTTTT.

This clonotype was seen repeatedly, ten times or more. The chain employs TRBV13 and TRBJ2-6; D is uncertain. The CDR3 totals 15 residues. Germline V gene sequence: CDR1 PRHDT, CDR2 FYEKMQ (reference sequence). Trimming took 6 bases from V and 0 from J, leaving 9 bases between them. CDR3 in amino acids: CASSQTSSGANVLTF. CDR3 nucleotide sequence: TGTGCCAGCAGTCAAACGTCCTCTGGGGCCAACGTCCTGACTTTC.

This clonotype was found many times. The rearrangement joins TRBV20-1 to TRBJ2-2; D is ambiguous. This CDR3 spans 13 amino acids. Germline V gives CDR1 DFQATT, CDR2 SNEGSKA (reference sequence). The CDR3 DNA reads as TGCAGAGCTCACGACGCGAACACCGGGGAGCTGTTTTTT. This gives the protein CRAHDANTGELFF.

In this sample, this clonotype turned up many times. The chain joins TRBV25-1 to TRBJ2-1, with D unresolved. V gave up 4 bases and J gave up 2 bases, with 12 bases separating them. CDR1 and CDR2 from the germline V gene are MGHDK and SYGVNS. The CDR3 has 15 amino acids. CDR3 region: CASSAPDSTYNEQFF. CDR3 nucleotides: TGTGCCAGCAGTGCCCCGGATTCCACCTACAATGAGCAGTTCTTC.

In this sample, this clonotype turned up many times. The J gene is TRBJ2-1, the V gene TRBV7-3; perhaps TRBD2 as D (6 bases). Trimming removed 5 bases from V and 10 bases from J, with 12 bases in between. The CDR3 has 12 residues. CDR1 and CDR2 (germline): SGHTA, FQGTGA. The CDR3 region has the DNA TGTGCCAGCAGCCCTGGAGGGAGGGAGCAGTTCTTC. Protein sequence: CASSPGGREQFF.